This T cell receptor beta chain emerged from a study of OX40 agonist ivuxolimab in advanced cancers. General study points: Doses of 0.1 to 3.0 mg/kg were accompanied by clonal expansion of CD4+ and CD8+ blood T cells by week 6.

This CDR3 comprises 13 residues. Germline values: CDR1 SGHTA, CDR2 FQGNSA. V gave up 3 bases and J gave up 2 bases, with 8 bases separating them. With regard to this clone: The antigen remains unidentified.

The method was immunoSEQ multiplex PCR; TCRdb's version includes in-frame clones alone and lacks a portion of them. In the table there are around 39,000 clones, roughly nine tenths of which are singletons. This receptor was identified in an adult with an advanced solid tumor such as melanoma, head and neck, liver or kidney cancer. Source: CD4+ or CD8+ T cells sorted from blood, taken in a trial of the OX40 agonist ivuxolimab. The chain has TRBV7-2 and TRBJ2-7; D is possibly TRBD2 (6 bases). CDR3 sequence (DNA): TGTGCCAGCAGCTTTCCGGGGGCCTACGAGCAGTACTTC. Its translation is CASSFPGAYEQYF.